These T cell receptor beta chains were read from a single sample in a study of shared clonotypes between healthy human individuals. Profiling relied on immunoSEQ multiplex PCR, and the TCRdb table lists in-frame clones only, not all of them. The profile shows roughly 640,000 clones, less than 85% of them singletons. The sample consisted of memory CD4+ T cells sorted from blood. The receptors originated from a woman between 25 and 40 years old in good health. Both conserved end residues are part of each CDR3. The D gene is left open where the match is weak. Size tells how often a clone was seen (once, few, many) or the class of an expanded clone, and some rows leave it out.

D: NA
size: NA
J: TRBJ2-7
V: TRBV4-2
CDR3: CASSQSIGVSYEQYF
DNA: TGTGCCAGCAGCCAATCGATAGGAGTGAGCTACGAGCAGTACTTC

D: NA
size: NA
J: TRBJ2-7
V: TRBV5-1
CDR3: CASSSSSTDYEQYF
DNA: TGCGCCAGCAGCTCATCCTCGACAGACTACGAGCAGTACTTC

D: NA
size: NA
J: TRBJ2-3
V: TRBV9
CDR3: CASSVGVTQYF
DNA: TGTGCCAGCAGCGTAGGAGTTACGCAGTATTTT

D: TRBD2
size: NA
J: TRBJ2-1
V: TRBV4-1
CDR3: CASSQDREGWGSGINEQFF
DNA: TGCGCCAGCAGCCAAGACAGGGAAGGTTGGGGTAGCGGGATCAATGAGCAGTTCTTC

D: TRBD2
size: few
J: TRBJ2-7
V: TRBV10-2
CDR3: CASSGGSGNSGAYEQYF
DNA: TGCGCCAGCAGTGGGGGTAGCGGGAATTCGGGGGCCTACGAGCAGTACTTC

D: NA
size: NA
J: TRBJ1-3
V: TRBV6-1
CDR3: CAIQQGRDINTIYF
DNA: TGTGCCATACAACAGGGACGAGATATAAACACCATATATTTT

D: NA
size: NA
J: TRBJ2-1
V: TRBV28
CDR3: CASRWENEQFF
DNA: TGTGCCAGCAGGTGGGAAAATGAGCAGTTCTTC

D: NA
size: NA
J: TRBJ1-2
V: TRBV29-1
CDR3: CSVDIDYGYTF
DNA: TGCAGCGTTGACATAGACTATGGCTACACCTTC

D: NA
size: few
J: TRBJ2-7
V: TRBV10-3
CDR3: CAISGSYEQYF
DNA: TGTGCCATCAGTGGGTCATACGAGCAGTACTTC

D: NA
size: NA
J: TRBJ2-7
V: TRBV21-1
CDR3: CASTESMDEQYF
DNA: TGTGCCAGCACCGAATCTATGGACGAGCAGTACTTC

D: TRBD1
size: NA
J: TRBJ2-4
V: TRBV4-1
CDR3: CASSHGGTGKNIQYF
DNA: TGCGCCAGCAGCCATGGCGGGACAGGGAAAAACATTCAGTACTTC